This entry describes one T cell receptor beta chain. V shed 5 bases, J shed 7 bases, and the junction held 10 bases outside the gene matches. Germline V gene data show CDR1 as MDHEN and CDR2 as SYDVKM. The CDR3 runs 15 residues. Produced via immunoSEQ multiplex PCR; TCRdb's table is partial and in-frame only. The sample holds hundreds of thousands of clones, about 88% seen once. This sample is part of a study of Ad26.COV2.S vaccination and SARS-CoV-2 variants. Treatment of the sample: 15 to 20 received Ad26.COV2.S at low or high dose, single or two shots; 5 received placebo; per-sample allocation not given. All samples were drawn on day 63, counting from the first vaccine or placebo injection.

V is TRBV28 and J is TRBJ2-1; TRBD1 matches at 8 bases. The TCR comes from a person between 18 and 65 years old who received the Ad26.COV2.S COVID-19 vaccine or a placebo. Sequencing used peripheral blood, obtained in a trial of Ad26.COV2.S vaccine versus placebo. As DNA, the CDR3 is TGTGCCAGCAGTCTCCCAGGACAGGGTATGAATGAGCAGTTCTTC. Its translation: CASSLPGQGMNEQFF.